The 16 T cell receptor beta chains reported below all come from one sample, sequenced in a study of identical twins. TCRdb reprocessed the 5' RACE reads with MiXCR, giving one entry per CDR3 protein. The data contain 400,000 to 550,000 distinct CDR3 sequences, 20% to 25% of them singletons. The same sample was also used in a study of T cells expressing NK-cell markers.

Sequenced: CD4+ T cells sorted from blood. These receptors were collected from a young woman in good health.

A few counts support this clonotype. J is TRBJ2-5 and V is TRBV7-9; D tentatively reads TRBD1 or TRBD2 (5 bases each). CDR3 size: 16 residues. Germline CDR1 SEHNR, CDR2 FQNEAQ (reference sequence). V lost 1 base to trimming and J lost 2 bases, with 14 bases between them. This CDR3 is CASSLGPGWGQETQYF. The CDR3 DNA reads as TGTGCCAGCAGCTTAGGCCCCGGTTGGGGGCAAGAGACCCAGTACTTC.

V is TRBV9 and J is TRBJ2-1; unclear D gene. The V end was cut by 3 bases, the J end by 0 bases, with 10 bases between. Germline V gene lookup returns CDR1 SGDLS and CDR2 YYNGEE. The length of the CDR3 is 15 residues. The CDR3: CASSEGSDSYNEQFF. DNA of the CDR3: TGTGCCAGCAGCGAAGGGTCCGACTCCTACAATGAGCAGTTCTTC.

The chain is built from TRBV9 and TRBJ2-6, with no clear D. This CDR3 has 15 residues. Per the germline V gene, CDR1 is SGDLS and CDR2 is YYNGEE. Trimming left V 7 bases short and J 2 bases short, with 13 bases between. The CDR3 loop reads CASSIRIAGANVLTF. DNA for the CDR3: TGTGCCAGCTCCATCCGGATAGCTGGGGCCAACGTCCTGACTTTC.

In its sample, this clonotype was seen a few times. The V and J genes are TRBV7-9 and TRBJ2-1; 7 positions match TRBD1. V gave up 5 bases and J gave up 4 bases; unmatched junction bases: 5. The germline V gene has CDR1 SEHNR and CDR2 FQNEAQ (reference sequence). The CDR3 has 14 residues. CDR3 sequence (DNA): TGTGCCAGCAGCCCGACAGGGCTATACAATGAGCAGTTCTTC. Protein: CASSPTGLYNEQFF.

This clonotype was detected only a few times. The CDR3 DNA reads as TGTGCCAGCAGCCAAGACGCGTTGAACACCGGGGAGCTGTTTTTT. Its translation: CASSQDALNTGELFF. This sequence joins TRBV3-1 and TRBJ2-2; D remains ambiguous. Germline loops: CDR1 LGHDT, CDR2 YNNKEL (reference sequence). The CDR3 has 15 amino acids. Deletions cut 0 bases from V and 1 base from J, with 6 bases between.

The chain is built from TRBV12-3 or TRBV12-4 and TRBJ2-7; TRBD1 is a possible D gene (5 bases). Trimming stripped 2 bases from V and 4 bases from J, with 15 bases between. This CDR3 contains 15 residues. CDR3 in amino acids: CASSLSRVYSYEQYF. The CDR3 DNA is TGTGCCAGCAGTTTATCCAGGGTATATTCGTACGAGCAGTACTTC.

The chain combines TRBV7-6 with TRBJ2-5, with TRBD1 identical over 7 bases. Germline-derived CDR1 and CDR2 are SGHVS and FNYEAQ. The CDR3 has 14 residues. V shed 5 bases, J shed 5 bases, and the junction held 8 bases outside the gene matches. The CDR3 here is CASSPEGGTETQYF. The CDR3 DNA is TGTGCCAGCAGCCCCGAAGGGGGCACGGAGACCCAGTACTTC.

V gene TRBV6-1 combines with J gene TRBJ2-1, with D possibly TRBD1 on 6 matching bases. CDR1 and CDR2 (germline): MNHNS, SASEGT. The CDR3 consists of 15 residues. V was pared by 8 bases and J by 0 bases, with 14 bases between. CDR3 residues: CASGGGPSSYNEQFF. CDR3 nucleotides: TGTGCCAGCGGGGGCGGGCCGAGCTCCTACAATGAGCAGTTCTTC.

The sample holds a few counts of this clonotype. This rearrangement joins TRBV12-3 or TRBV12-4 to TRBJ1-2; D is unclear. V was cut by 7 bases and J by 5 bases, with 17 bases left in between. The CDR3 is 14 residues long. CDR3 loop: CASTINPYGYGYTF. The CDR3 DNA is TGTGCCAGCACCATAAATCCATATGGGTATGGCTACACCTTC.

This chain joins TRBV3-1 and TRBJ2-4, with D unresolved. The CDR3 extends over 13 amino acids. The V end lost 1 base, the J end lost 5 bases, and 6 bases lay between the germline ends. CDR1 and CDR2 (germline): LGHDT, YNNKEL (reference sequence). Here the CDR3 DNA reads TGTGCCAGCAGCCAAGGGGTTGAAAACATTCAGTACTTC. Encoded protein: CASSQGVENIQYF.

The genes are TRBV19 and TRBJ1-2; tentative D call: TRBD1 (5 bases). V lost 2 bases, J lost 6 bases, and 13 bases lay in between. CDR3 size: 14 residues. CDR1 is LNHDA, CDR2 SQIVND, per germline (reference sequence). The CDR3 DNA follows: TGTGCCAGTAGTATACAAGGCAGGGAGAATGGCTACACCTTC. Encoded protein: CASSIQGRENGYTF.

The table lists this clonotype with a few counts. This chain uses TRBV4-3 with TRBJ2-2; D is possibly TRBD1 (6 bases). Germline V CDR1 and CDR2: LGHNA, YSLEER. The CDR3 has 15 amino acids. V lost 1 base to trimming and J lost 7 bases, with 13 bases between them. CDR3: CASSQVSRGGGELFF. CDR3 DNA sequence: TGCGCCAGCAGCCAAGTGAGCAGGGGTGGCGGGGAGCTGTTTTTT.

A few counts support this clonotype. V gene TRBV10-2 combines with J gene TRBJ2-2; the D gene is possibly TRBD1 (5 bases). Trimming took 6 bases from V and 1 from J, leaving 9 bases between them. The CDR3 has 14 residues. Germline assignment: CDR1 WSHSY and CDR2 SAAADI. The CDR3 is CASRLTENTGELFF. CDR3 DNA sequence: TGCGCCAGCAGGTTGACAGAGAACACCGGGGAGCTGTTTTTT.

This clonotype was counted a few times. The chain has TRBV2 and TRBJ1-5, with D hard to call. Germline loops: CDR1 SNHLY, CDR2 FYNNEI. This CDR3 region has 16 residues. Trimming removed 4 bases from V and 0 bases from J, with 13 bases in between. The CDR3 nucleotides read TGTGCCAGCAGTGCGCGGGGTGTGGATAGCAATCAGCCCCAGCATTTT. This translates into CASSARGVDSNQPQHF.

This clonotype was detected a few times. The chain uses TRBV7-2 and TRBJ2-5, with 7 bases fitting TRBD1. The germline CDR1 and CDR2 sequences are SGHTA and FQGNSA. This CDR3 contains 14 residues. V lost 3 bases, J lost 9 bases, and 10 bases stayed unmatched. The CDR3 nucleotides read TGTGCCAGCAGCTTGGGTGGGCGACAGGGAGCCCAGTACTTC. It translates to CASSLGGRQGAQYF.

V gene TRBV4-1 combines with J gene TRBJ2-1; TRBD1 agrees at 8 bases. V lost 2 bases, J lost 8 bases, and 5 bases stayed unmatched. The CDR3 loop spans 14 amino acids. The germline V gene has CDR1 MGHRA and CDR2 YSYEKL. CDR3: CASSQRTGIYEQFF. Here the CDR3 DNA reads TGCGCCAGCAGCCAACGGACAGGGATTTATGAGCAGTTCTTC.